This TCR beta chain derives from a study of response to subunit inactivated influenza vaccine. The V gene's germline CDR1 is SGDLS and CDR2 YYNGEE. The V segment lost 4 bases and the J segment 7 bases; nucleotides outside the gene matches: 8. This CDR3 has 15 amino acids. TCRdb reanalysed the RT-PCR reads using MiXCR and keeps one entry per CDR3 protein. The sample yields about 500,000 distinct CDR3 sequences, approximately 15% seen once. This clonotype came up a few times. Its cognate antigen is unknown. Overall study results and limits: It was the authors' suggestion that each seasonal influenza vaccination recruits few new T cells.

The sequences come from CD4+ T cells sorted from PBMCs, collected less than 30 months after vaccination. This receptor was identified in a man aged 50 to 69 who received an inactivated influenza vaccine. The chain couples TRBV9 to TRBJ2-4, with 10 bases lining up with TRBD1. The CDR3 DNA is TGTGCCAGCAGCCCTAGACAGGGGGCTGGGAACATTCAGTACTTC. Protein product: CASSPRQGAGNIQYF.